The rows below give T cell receptor beta chains drawn from one sample of a study of shared T cell receptors in the human thymus. The protocol was immunoSEQ multiplex PCR, while the TCRdb copy is restricted to in-frame clones and leaves out a portion. This sample has 700,000 or so clones, with 70% to 90% found just once. This sample was shared with a second study, whose subject was human thymus T cells.

Input material: thymocytes. The receptors were sampled from a girl younger than two with a congenital heart defect. The CDR3 runs from the conserved cysteine through the conserved F or W. Each record gives: clone size, J gene, D gene, V gene, CDR3 protein, CDR3 DNA. The D gene is left open where the match is weak. Size tells how often a clone was seen (once, few, many) or the class of an expanded clone, and some rows leave it out.

clone size: .; J gene: TRBJ2-5; D gene: .; V gene: TRBV5-6; CDR3 protein: CASRPNRDQETQYF; CDR3 DNA: TGTGCCAGCAGACCTAACAGGGACCAAGAGACCCAGTACTTC
clone size: .; J gene: TRBJ1-5; D gene: .; V gene: TRBV6-5; CDR3 protein: CASRPATGNQPQHF; CDR3 DNA: TGTGCCAGCAGACCAGCGACGGGGAATCAGCCCCAGCATTTT
clone size: .; J gene: TRBJ2-6; D gene: .; V gene: TRBV14; CDR3 protein: CASSPQGSGANVLTF; CDR3 DNA: TGTGCCAGCAGCCCACAGGGCTCTGGGGCCAACGTCCTGACTTTC
clone size: .; J gene: TRBJ1-1; D gene: .; V gene: TRBV9; CDR3 protein: CASSSSRGFGTEAFF; CDR3 DNA: TGTGCCAGCAGCTCGTCTCGGGGTTTTGGCACTGAAGCTTTCTTT
clone size: .; J gene: TRBJ2-5; D gene: .; V gene: TRBV10-3; CDR3 protein: CAISDLTPSVGNRWGVGRGETQYF; CDR3 DNA: TGTGCCATCAGTGATTTGACCCCCTCCGTGGGAAACAGATGGGGAGTAGGGCGAGGAGAGACCCAGTACTTC
clone size: .; J gene: TRBJ2-2; D gene: TRBD1; V gene: TRBV5-1; CDR3 protein: CASSGGQGGPGELFF; CDR3 DNA: TGCGCCAGCAGCGGGGGACAGGGGGGGCCCGGGGAGCTGTTTTTT
clone size: once; J gene: TRBJ1-3; D gene: TRBD1; V gene: TRBV2; CDR3 protein: CASSGGQGTRRGNTIYF; CDR3 DNA: TGTGCCAGCAGTGGGGGACAGGGGACCCGTAGGGGAAACACCATATATTTT
clone size: .; J gene: TRBJ1-1; D gene: TRBD1; V gene: TRBV5-1; CDR3 protein: CASSLGQGLNTEAFF; CDR3 DNA: TGCGCCAGCAGCTTGGGACAGGGCTTGAACACTGAAGCTTTCTTT
clone size: few; J gene: TRBJ2-2; D gene: TRBD1; V gene: TRBV27; CDR3 protein: CASSFRYRGTTNTGELFF; CDR3 DNA: TGTGCCAGCAGTTTCCGGTACAGGGGAACAACGAACACCGGGGAGCTGTTTTTT
clone size: once; J gene: TRBJ1-1; D gene: TRBD1; V gene: TRBV5-1; CDR3 protein: CASSLPNDDRGLGEAFF; CDR3 DNA: TGCGCCAGCAGCTTGCCAAACGATGACAGGGGGCTGGGTGAAGCTTTCTTT
clone size: .; J gene: TRBJ2-7; D gene: .; V gene: TRBV6-1; CDR3 protein: CASSAMDSVPSYEQYF; CDR3 DNA: TGTGCCAGCAGTGCCATGGACAGTGTCCCTTCCTACGAGCAGTACTTC
clone size: .; J gene: TRBJ1-2; D gene: TRBD1; V gene: TRBV29-1; CDR3 protein: CSVEAQTGGRYGYTF; CDR3 DNA: TGCAGCGTTGAAGCCCAGACAGGGGGGAGATATGGCTACACCTTC
clone size: .; J gene: TRBJ2-4; D gene: TRBD2; V gene: TRBV28; CDR3 protein: CASSLGGGGNRNIQYF; CDR3 DNA: TGTGCCAGCAGTCTTGGGGGGGGAGGGAATAGAAACATTCAGTACTTC
clone size: few; J gene: TRBJ2-7; D gene: .; V gene: TRBV5-6; CDR3 protein: CASSFRGDTFNPYEQYF; CDR3 DNA: TGTGCCAGCAGCTTCAGGGGGGACACCTTCAACCCCTACGAGCAGTACTTC